In this sample, the clone carrying this T cell receptor beta chain turned up a few times. Its antigen is undetermined. These data belong to a study of radiotherapy plus CTLA-4 blockade in lung cancer. Findings and limits, study-wide: Radiotherapy plus ipilimumab was followed by expansion in blood of tumor-derived TCR clones.

Data came from immunoSEQ multiplex PCR; TCRdb stores just in-frame clones and leaves some out. The sample includes around 80,000 clones, roughly four fifths of them seen just once. CDR3 length equals 15 residues. Trimming removed 4 bases from V and 4 bases from J, with 16 bases in between. From germline, CDR1 is MNHEY and CDR2 SVGAGI. The V call is TRBV6-5, the J call TRBJ1-2; D might be TRBD1 (5 bases). The sequencing used peripheral blood, collected from a patient treated with radiotherapy plus ipilimumab. The receptor comes from a human donor with non-small cell lung cancer who had stable disease on radiotherapy plus ipilimumab. CDR3 sequence: CASSLVGAGGYGYTF. The CDR3 DNA reads as TGTGCCAGCAGTTTGGTTGGGGCGGGGGGCTATGGCTACACCTTC.